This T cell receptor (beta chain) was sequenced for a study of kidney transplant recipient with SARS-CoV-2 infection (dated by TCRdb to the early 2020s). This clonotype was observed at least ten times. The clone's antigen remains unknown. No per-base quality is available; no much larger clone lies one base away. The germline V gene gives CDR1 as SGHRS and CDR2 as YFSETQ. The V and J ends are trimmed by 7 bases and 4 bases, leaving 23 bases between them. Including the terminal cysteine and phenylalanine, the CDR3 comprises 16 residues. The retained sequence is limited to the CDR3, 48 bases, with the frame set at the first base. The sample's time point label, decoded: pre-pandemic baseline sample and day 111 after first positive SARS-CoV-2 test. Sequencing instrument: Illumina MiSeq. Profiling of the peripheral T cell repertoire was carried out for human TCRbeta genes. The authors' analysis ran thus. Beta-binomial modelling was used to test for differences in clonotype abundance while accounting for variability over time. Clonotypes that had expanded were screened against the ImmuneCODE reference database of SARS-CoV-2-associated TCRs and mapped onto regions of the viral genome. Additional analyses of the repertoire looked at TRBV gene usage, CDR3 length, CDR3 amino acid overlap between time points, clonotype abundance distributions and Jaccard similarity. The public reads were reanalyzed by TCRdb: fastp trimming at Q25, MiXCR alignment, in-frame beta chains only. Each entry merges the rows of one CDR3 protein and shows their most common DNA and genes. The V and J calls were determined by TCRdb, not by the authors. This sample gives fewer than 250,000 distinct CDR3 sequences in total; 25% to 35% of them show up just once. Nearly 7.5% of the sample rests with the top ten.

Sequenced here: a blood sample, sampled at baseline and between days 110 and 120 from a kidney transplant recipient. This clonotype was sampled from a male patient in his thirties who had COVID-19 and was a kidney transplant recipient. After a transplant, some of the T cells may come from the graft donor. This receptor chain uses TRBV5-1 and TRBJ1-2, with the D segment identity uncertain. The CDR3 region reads CASSLRSVRKTYGYTF. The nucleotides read TGCGCCAGCTCTTTGAGATCGGTTCGAAAGACCTATGGCTACACCTTC.